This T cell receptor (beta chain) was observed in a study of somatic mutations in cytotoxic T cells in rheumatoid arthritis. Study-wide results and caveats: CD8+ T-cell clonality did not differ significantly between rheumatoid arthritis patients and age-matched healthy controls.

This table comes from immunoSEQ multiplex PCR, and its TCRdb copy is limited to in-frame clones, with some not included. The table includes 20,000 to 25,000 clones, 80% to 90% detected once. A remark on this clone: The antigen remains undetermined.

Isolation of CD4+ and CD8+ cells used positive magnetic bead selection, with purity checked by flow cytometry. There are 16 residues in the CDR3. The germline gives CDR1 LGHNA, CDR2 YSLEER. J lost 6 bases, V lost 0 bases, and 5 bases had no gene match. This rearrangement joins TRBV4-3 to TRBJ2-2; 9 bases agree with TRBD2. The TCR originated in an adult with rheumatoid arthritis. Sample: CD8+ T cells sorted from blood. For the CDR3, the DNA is TGCGCCAGCAGCCAAGATTATGGCGGGGGGGCCGGGGAGCTGTTTTTT. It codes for CASSQDYGGGAGELFF.